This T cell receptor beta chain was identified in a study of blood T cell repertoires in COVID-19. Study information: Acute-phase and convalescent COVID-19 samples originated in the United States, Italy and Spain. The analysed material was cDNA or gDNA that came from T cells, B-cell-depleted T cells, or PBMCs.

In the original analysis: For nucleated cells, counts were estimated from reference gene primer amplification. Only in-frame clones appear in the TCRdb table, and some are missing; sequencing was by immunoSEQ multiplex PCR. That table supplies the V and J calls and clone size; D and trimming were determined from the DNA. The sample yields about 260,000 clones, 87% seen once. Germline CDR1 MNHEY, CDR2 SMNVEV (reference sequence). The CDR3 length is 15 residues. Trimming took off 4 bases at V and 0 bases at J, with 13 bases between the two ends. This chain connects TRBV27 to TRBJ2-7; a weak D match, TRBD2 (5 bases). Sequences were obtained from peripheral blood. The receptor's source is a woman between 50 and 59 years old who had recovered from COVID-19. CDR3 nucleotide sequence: TGTGCCAGCAGTTCCGCCGGGAAACACTCCTACGAGCAGTACTTC. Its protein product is CASSSAGKHSYEQYF.